The clone carrying this T cell receptor (beta chain) was observed once. Its specificity is not known. There are 15 residues in the CDR3. Germline-derived CDR1 and CDR2 are SGHNT and YYREEE (reference sequence). The V end was cut by 4 bases, the J end by 4 bases, with 14 bases between. The sample is drawn from a study of shared clonotypes between healthy human individuals. Study conclusions and caveats: Generally, naive subsets came out with larger estimated richness than memory subsets.

The table came from immunoSEQ multiplex PCR; TCRdb's copy has only in-frame clones and leaves some out. The sample has around 720,000 clones, about three quarters seen once. The source of this sequence is a woman aged 25 to 39 in good health. The sequencing sample was made of memory CD4+ T cells sorted from blood. Subset reported: CD45RA-negative fraction. J is TRBJ2-2 and V is TRBV5-4, with a tentative D call TRBD2 (6 bases). DNA for the CDR3: TGTGCCAGCAGCCTACCCCTGGAGGGCACCGGGGAGCTGTTTTTT. Its protein product is CASSLPLEGTGELFF.